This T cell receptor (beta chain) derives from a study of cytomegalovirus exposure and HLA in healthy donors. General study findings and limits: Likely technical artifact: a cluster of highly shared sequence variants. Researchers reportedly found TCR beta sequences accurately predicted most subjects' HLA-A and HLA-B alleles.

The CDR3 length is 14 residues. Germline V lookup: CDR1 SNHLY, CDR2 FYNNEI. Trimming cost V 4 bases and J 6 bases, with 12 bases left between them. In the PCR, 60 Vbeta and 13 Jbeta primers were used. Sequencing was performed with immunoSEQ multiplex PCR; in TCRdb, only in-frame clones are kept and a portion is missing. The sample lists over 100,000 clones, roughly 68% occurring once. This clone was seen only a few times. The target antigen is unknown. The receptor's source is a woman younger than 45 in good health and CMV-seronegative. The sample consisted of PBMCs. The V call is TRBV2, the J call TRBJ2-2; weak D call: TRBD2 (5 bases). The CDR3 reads CASSVLPEAGELFF. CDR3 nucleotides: TGTGCCAGCAGTGTTTTACCGGAGGCCGGGGAGCTGTTTTTT.